This T cell receptor beta chain was captured in a study of T cells in Graves' hyperthyroidism and ophthalmopathy. Study outcomes and limitations: Among clonotypes expanded in thyroid above 0.001, most were also found in blood. The model predicted ophthalmopathy a median 6.5 months before onset.

RNA transcripts served as the template for amplifying TCR beta CDR3 regions. Carried out on the TCR CDR3, a first-round RT-PCR used the HTBI primer set. MiXCR, run by TCRdb on the multiplex PCR reads, gives a single entry per CDR3 protein. The profile covers some 250,000 distinct CDR3 sequences, with 13% to 15% appearing a single time and roughly 30% taken by the ten largest. Predating any ophthalmopathy symptoms, the blood sample was taken at first hyperthyroidism diagnosis. This clonotype has at least ten counts. Its specificity is unknown. This CDR3 is 18 amino acids long. The germline gives CDR1 SGHNT, CDR2 YENEEA. J gave up 2 bases and V 5 bases, and 15 bases lay outside the gene matches.

Sequencing was carried out using blood. The clonotype was recovered from a woman between 45 and 65 years old with Graves' hyperthyroidism that later progressed to Graves' ophthalmopathy. The chain uses TRBV11-3 and TRBJ2-1; 7 nucleotides line up with TRBD2. CDR3 DNA sequence: TGTGCCAGCAGCACCTCTGGACTAGTGCCTCCGACCTACAATGAGCAGTTCTTC. It is translated as CASSTSGLVPPTYNEQFF.